These T cell receptor beta chains were read from a single sample in a study of blood T cell repertoires in COVID-19. The method was immunoSEQ multiplex PCR; TCRdb's version includes in-frame clones alone and lacks a portion of them. Counted here are 50,000 to 60,000 clones, 90% to 95% occurring once; the ten biggest clones make up more than 9.5%. The sequenced sample was peripheral blood. These receptors came from a woman older than 75 with acute or convalescent COVID-19. The CDR3 runs from the conserved cysteine through the conserved F or W. Each record gives: clone size, J gene, V gene, D gene, CDR3 protein, CDR3 DNA. The D gene is left open where the match is weak. Size tells how often a clone was seen (once, few, many) or the class of an expanded clone, and some rows leave it out.

clone_size: -; j_call: TRBJ1-2; v_call: TRBV21-1; d_call: -; cdr3_aa: CASSKGMRQSYGYTF; cdr3_nt: TGTGCCAGCAGCAAAGGTATGAGACAATCGTATGGCTACACCTTC
clone_size: -; j_call: TRBJ1-5; v_call: TRBV6-5; d_call: -; cdr3_aa: CASRDSLSNQPQHF; cdr3_nt: TGTGCCAGCAGGGACAGCCTTAGCAATCAGCCCCAGCATTTT
clone_size: once; j_call: TRBJ2-1; v_call: TRBV30; d_call: TRBD2; cdr3_aa: CAWKGGGGVGNNEQFF; cdr3_nt: TGTGCCTGGAAGGGTGGCGGGGGGGTTGGAAACAATGAGCAGTTCTTC
clone_size: -; j_call: TRBJ1-6; v_call: TRBV5-4; d_call: -; cdr3_aa: CASSLDSSYNSPLHF; cdr3_nt: TGTGCCAGCAGTCTGGACAGCTCCTATAATTCACCCCTCCACTTT
clone_size: -; j_call: TRBJ2-7; v_call: TRBV7-9; d_call: -; cdr3_aa: CASSSVELSSYEQYF; cdr3_nt: TGTGCCAGCAGCTCCGTGGAGCTATCATCCTACGAGCAGTACTTC
clone_size: -; j_call: TRBJ2-1; v_call: TRBV24-1; d_call: TRBD2; cdr3_aa: CATGGTSGRANEQFF; cdr3_nt: TGTGCCACGGGAGGGACTAGCGGGAGGGCCAATGAGCAGTTCTTC
clone_size: -; j_call: TRBJ2-1; v_call: TRBV5-1; d_call: -; cdr3_aa: CASSGGDRVNEQFF; cdr3_nt: TGCGCCAGCAGCGGAGGGGACCGGGTCAATGAGCAGTTCTTC
clone_size: -; j_call: TRBJ1-5; v_call: TRBV19; d_call: TRBD1; cdr3_aa: CASNHFTGGNQPQHF; cdr3_nt: TGTGCCAGTAACCACTTTACAGGGGGGAATCAGCCCCAGCATTTT
clone_size: -; j_call: TRBJ1-1; v_call: TRBV29-1; d_call: -; cdr3_aa: CSVEDFFYPGGTEAFF; cdr3_nt: TGCAGCGTTGAAGATTTTTTTTATCCGGGGGGCACTGAAGCTTTCTTT
clone_size: -; j_call: TRBJ2-1; v_call: TRBV5-4; d_call: -; cdr3_aa: CASSLNQGLVEQFF; cdr3_nt: TGTGCCAGCAGCTTGAATCAGGGATTGGTTGAGCAGTTCTTC
clone_size: -; j_call: TRBJ1-1; v_call: TRBV6-6; d_call: -; cdr3_aa: CASSYSQGEAFF; cdr3_nt: TGTGCCAGCAGTTACTCGCAGGGTGAAGCTTTCTTT
clone_size: -; j_call: TRBJ1-2; v_call: TRBV7-2; d_call: -; cdr3_aa: CASSLPPLSSMGPNYGYTF; cdr3_nt: TGTGCCAGCAGCTTACCCCCATTATCCAGTATGGGCCCAAACTATGGCTACACCTTC
clone_size: once; j_call: TRBJ1-1; v_call: TRBV5-1; d_call: -; cdr3_aa: CASSLQGFSTEAFF; cdr3_nt: TGCGCCAGCAGCTTGCAGGGGTTCAGCACTGAAGCTTTCTTT
clone_size: -; j_call: TRBJ2-1; v_call: TRBV7-9; d_call: TRBD2; cdr3_aa: CASSLVQRGGNEQFF; cdr3_nt: TGTGCCAGCAGCTTAGTGCAGCGGGGAGGGAATGAGCAGTTCTTC
clone_size: -; j_call: TRBJ2-6; v_call: TRBV7-2; d_call: TRBD1; cdr3_aa: CASSSGTAGANVLTF; cdr3_nt: TGTGCCAGCAGTTCCGGGACAGCTGGGGCCAACGTCCTGACTTTC
clone_size: -; j_call: TRBJ2-7; v_call: TRBV30; d_call: TRBD1; cdr3_aa: CAWTTSGTGNSYEQYF; cdr3_nt: TGTGCCTGGACCACCTCCGGGACAGGGAACTCCTACGAGCAGTACTTC
clone_size: -; j_call: TRBJ1-6; v_call: TRBV5-6; d_call: TRBD1; cdr3_aa: CASSKTGTGVSPLHF; cdr3_nt: TGTGCCAGCAGTAAAACCGGGACAGGGGTTTCACCCCTCCACTTT
clone_size: -; j_call: TRBJ1-5; v_call: TRBV19; d_call: -; cdr3_aa: CASRVGRGSGNQPQHF; cdr3_nt: TGTGCCAGTAGGGTCGGCAGGGGAAGCGGCAATCAGCCCCAGCATTTT
clone_size: -; j_call: TRBJ1-6; v_call: TRBV6-2/TRBV6-3; d_call: TRBD1; cdr3_aa: CASSYLQGAYLDSPLHF; cdr3_nt: TGTGCCAGCAGTTATCTGCAGGGGGCGTATTTGGATTCACCCCTCCACTTT
clone_size: -; j_call: TRBJ1-5; v_call: TRBV5-1; d_call: -; cdr3_aa: CASSLGGYGNQPQHF; cdr3_nt: TGCGCCAGCAGCTTGGGAGGGTACGGCAATCAGCCCCAGCATTTT
clone_size: -; j_call: TRBJ1-2; v_call: TRBV18; d_call: TRBD1; cdr3_aa: CASSPQPGQGAFGYTF; cdr3_nt: TGTGCCAGCTCACCCCAGCCGGGACAGGGGGCGTTCGGCTACACCTTC
clone_size: -; j_call: TRBJ2-1; v_call: TRBV30; d_call: TRBD1; cdr3_aa: CAWSVGLQGASSEQFF; cdr3_nt: TGTGCCTGGAGTGTAGGCCTACAGGGGGCGAGTAGTGAGCAGTTCTTC
clone_size: once; j_call: TRBJ1-1; v_call: TRBV7-9; d_call: TRBD1; cdr3_aa: CASSPDRANTEAFF; cdr3_nt: TGTGCCAGCAGCCCAGACAGGGCGAACACTGAAGCTTTCTTT
clone_size: -; j_call: TRBJ1-2; v_call: TRBV5-1; d_call: -; cdr3_aa: CASSQAPGQNLYYGYTF; cdr3_nt: TGCGCCAGCAGCCAAGCTCCCGGACAGAACCTGTACTATGGCTACACCTTC
clone_size: -; j_call: TRBJ2-3; v_call: TRBV10-3; d_call: -; cdr3_aa: CAISDSNTQYF; cdr3_nt: TGTGCCATCAGTGATTCTAATACGCAGTATTTT
clone_size: -; j_call: TRBJ2-7; v_call: TRBV4-3; d_call: TRBD2; cdr3_aa: CASSYELAGFSSYEQYF; cdr3_nt: TGCGCCAGCAGCTACGAGCTAGCGGGTTTCAGCTCCTACGAGCAGTACTTC
clone_size: -; j_call: TRBJ2-1; v_call: TRBV12-5; d_call: TRBD2; cdr3_aa: CASGRGSDEQFF; cdr3_nt: TGTGCTAGTGGGCGGGGGAGTGACGAGCAGTTCTTC
clone_size: -; j_call: TRBJ1-4; v_call: TRBV25-1; d_call: -; cdr3_aa: CASSETGITNEKLFF; cdr3_nt: TGTGCCAGCAGTGAAACAGGGATAACTAATGAAAAACTGTTTTTT
clone_size: -; j_call: TRBJ1-5; v_call: TRBV24-1; d_call: TRBD1; cdr3_aa: CATSDLLKGGTFSSTISNQPQHF; cdr3_nt: TGTGCCACCAGTGATTTGTTGAAAGGGGGCACTTTTTCTTCTACCATTAGCAATCAGCCCCAGCATTTT
clone_size: -; j_call: TRBJ2-3; v_call: TRBV11-2; d_call: TRBD2; cdr3_aa: CASSAQTSGLGTDTQYF; cdr3_nt: TGTGCCAGCAGCGCCCAGACTAGCGGGCTGGGCACAGATACGCAGTATTTT
clone_size: once; j_call: TRBJ2-3; v_call: TRBV7-6; d_call: -; cdr3_aa: CASSLRPAADTQYF; cdr3_nt: TGTGCCAGCAGCTTAAGGCCCGCGGCAGATACGCAGTATTTT
clone_size: -; j_call: TRBJ2-5; v_call: TRBV5-1; d_call: TRBD1; cdr3_aa: CASSWTGGKETQYF; cdr3_nt: TGCGCCAGCAGCTGGACAGGGGGCAAGGAGACCCAGTACTTC
clone_size: -; j_call: TRBJ2-7; v_call: TRBV15; d_call: -; cdr3_aa: CATSKGSLDEQYF; cdr3_nt: TGTGCCACCAGCAAAGGGAGTTTGGACGAGCAGTACTTC
clone_size: -; j_call: TRBJ2-5; v_call: TRBV11-1; d_call: -; cdr3_aa: CATGKGQETQYF; cdr3_nt: TGTGCCACGGGGAAGGGCCAAGAGACCCAGTACTTC